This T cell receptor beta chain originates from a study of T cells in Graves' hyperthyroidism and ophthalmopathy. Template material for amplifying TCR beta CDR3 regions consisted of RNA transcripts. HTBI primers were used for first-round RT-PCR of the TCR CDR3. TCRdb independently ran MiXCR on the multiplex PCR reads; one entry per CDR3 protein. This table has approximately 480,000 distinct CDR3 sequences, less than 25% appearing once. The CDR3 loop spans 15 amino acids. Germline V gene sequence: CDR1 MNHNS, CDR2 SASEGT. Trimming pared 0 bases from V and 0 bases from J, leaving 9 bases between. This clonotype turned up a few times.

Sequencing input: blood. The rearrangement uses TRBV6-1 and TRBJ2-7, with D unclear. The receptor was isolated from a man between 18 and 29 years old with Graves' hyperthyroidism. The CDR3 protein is CASSEALPASYEQYF. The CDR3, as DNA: TGTGCCAGCAGTGAAGCTTTGCCGGCCTCCTACGAGCAGTACTTC.